This TCR beta chain was found in a study of blood T cell repertoires in COVID-19. The protocol was immunoSEQ multiplex PCR, while the TCRdb copy is restricted to in-frame clones and leaves out a portion. The sample shows 45,000 or so clones, 80% to 90% of them seen only once. With 0 bases clipped from V and 5 bases from J, the junction kept 12 bases outside the gene matches. The length of the CDR3 is 19 residues. Germline values: CDR1 LGHNA, CDR2 YSLEER. The TCR was taken from a man aged 65-85 years with active COVID-19. Source material: peripheral blood. The chain couples TRBV4-3 to TRBJ1-6; 8 bases are shared with TRBD1. The chain's CDR3 is CASSQDLVTGDSDNSPLHF. The CDR3 nucleotides read TGCGCCAGCAGCCAAGATCTAGTGACAGGGGATAGTGATAATTCACCCCTCCACTTT.